Included here is one TCR beta chain sequence, with context. Its antigen remains undetermined. Base qualities were left out, and no much larger clone turns up one base away. The CDR3 regions of human TCRbeta chains were analyzed by immunosequencing. In the paper's pipeline: Repertoire TCRs were matched against a reference library of SARS-CoV-2-specific TCRs generated with the MIRA antigen-specificity platform. Breadth was defined as the fraction of unique TCRs that were SARS-CoV-2-associated. Depth was defined as the fraction of total T cells that were SARS-CoV-2-associated. Using the MIRA data, every spike-specific TCR was mapped to the spike region that the TCR reacted to and assigned to either a CD4 or a CD8 class. Log10-transformed breadth and depth values were compared by one-way ANOVA with Sidak's multiple comparisons tests. The clones in this table, taken by TCRdb from immuneACCESS, are in-frame only. Not every clone is retained; where verified, under half of the shortfall comes from an unresolved V gene, and the cause of the rest is unknown. V and J calls and clone size follow that table, whereas D and trimming were derived from the DNA. In all, the sample holds roughly 100,000 clones, and around 90% of those were seen once. Less than 3% of the sample is taken by the ten largest.

The data originate from a study of T cell responses to AZD1222 COVID-19 vaccine (dated by TCRdb to the early 2020s). About the study as a whole: AZD1222 recipients whose second dose came at about 4 weeks and those whose second dose came at about 12 weeks were combined into one group, since spike-specific TCR depth and breadth did not differ between the two schedules. A total of more than 230 trial participants underwent TCR sequencing, of whom some 200 had received two doses of AZD1222 and approximately 26 had received two doses of the MenACWY control vaccine. Trial participants were enrolled by age into subgroups of 18-55, 56-69 and 70-plus years, and about 150, 27 and 61 TCR-sequenced participants, respectively, were included in these subgroups. Results and caveats for the whole study, not just this receptor: Participants were mostly white British and included more females than males, and it was suggested by the authors that clonal diversity may have been underestimated. Epitopes outside the regions mutated in the B.1.351 and B.1.1.7 variants were reportedly recognized by nearly half of the unique spike-specific TCRs. Conclusions about previously exposed vaccinees were limited because only a handful of AZD1222 recipients were SARS-CoV-2 seropositive at baseline. The whole spike protein was spanned by vaccine-associated CD4 TCRs, and dominant responses were seen in regions 160-218 and 743-854. Because no day 14 peak-response samples were available, repertoires were characterized only after the peak T cell response. After two AZD1222 doses, spike-specific TCR breadth and depth were significantly higher than at day 0 and than in MenACWY recipients. In the small 56-69-year group, the increase in depth fell short of significance, most likely because of low power.

V gives up 8 bases and J gives up 1 base, and the segment between their germline ends measures 14 bases. CDR1 and CDR2, looked up from the germline V gene (reference sequence), are PRHDT and FYEKMQ. Including the terminal cysteine and phenylalanine, the CDR3 comprises 14 residues. CDR3 DNA is the only sequence kept; it has 42 bases, read in frame from the first base. The sample's time point label is to be understood as: baseline before first vaccination. The vaccinee samples were drawn from two UK trials, COV001 and COV002, one of which was a single-blind randomized controlled phase 2/3 trial testing AZD1222 (ChAdOx1 nCoV-19) in healthy adults. Trial participant PBMC samples were collected at day 0 and day 28 after the second dose for TCRbeta chain sequencing.

Sequenced here: peripheral blood, sampled on day 0 of AZD1222 vaccination. The TCR sequence derives from an adult in good health. The chain joins TRBV13 to TRBJ1-1; TRBD1 might be the D gene, on 6 matching bases. In nucleotide form, the sequence is TGTGCCAGCGGCCAAGGGGGAGGGAACACTGAAGCTTTCTTT. It translates as CASGQGGGNTEAFF. Joined to the reference TRBV13 and TRBJ1-1 proteins, this CDR3 gives the full variable domain: AAGVIQSPRHLIKEKRETATLKCYPIPRHDTVYWYQQGPGQDPQFLISFYEKMQSDKGSIPDRFSAQQFSDYHSELNMSSLELGDSALYFCASGQGGGNTEAFFGQGTRLTVV.